The 10 T cell receptor beta chains below were found in one sample sequenced in a study of monozygotic twins with inflammatory bowel disease (dated by TCRdb to the late 2010s). To prepare the library, 5' RACE was applied. These reads were obtained on an Illumina HiSeq 2500. After the reads were reprocessed by TCRdb, one entry was made per CDR3 protein sequence, with no DNA. This sample's records show about 450,000 distinct CDR3 sequences. The ten most abundant clones make up approximately 2.4% of the sample. What was sequenced was blood. Receptor source: a human donor with ulcerative colitis or Crohn's disease, or a healthy co-twin of an affected twin (not recorded which).

The V gene is TRBV6-1, the J gene TRBJ2-2. The germline CDR1 and CDR2 sequences are MNHNS and SASEGT. The CDR3 is 13 residues long. The CDR3 reads CASTGSNTGELFF.

The rearrangement joins TRBV20-1 to TRBJ2-7. CDR1 is DFQATT, CDR2 SNEGSKA, per germline (reference sequence). CDR3 length: 15 amino acids. The CDR3 reads CSARDGREATYEQYF.

The V and J genes are TRBV7-9 and TRBJ1-2; TCRdb's D gene call, TRBD1, goes unchecked for lack of DNA. CDR1 and CDR2 from the germline V gene are SEHNR and FQNEAQ (reference sequence). This CDR3 is 16 amino acids long. CDR3 amino acids: CASSLSHRSGDYGYTF.

The V gene is TRBV12-3 or TRBV12-4, the J gene TRBJ2-7; TCRdb's D gene call, TRBD1, goes unchecked for lack of DNA. The CDR3 loop spans 14 amino acids. The CDR3: CASTLGQGYNEQYF.

The V call is TRBV7-8, the J call TRBJ2-1. Looked up from germline, CDR1 is SGHVS and CDR2 is FQNEAQ. CDR3 length equals 11 residues. CDR3 residues: CASSLSHEQFF.

The CDR3 sequence: CASSQTGADTGELFF. This chain connects TRBV7-9 to TRBJ2-2; lacking DNA, the TRBD1 call made by TCRdb goes unchecked. The CDR3 loop spans 15 amino acids. Germline V gives CDR1 SEHNR, CDR2 FQNEAQ (reference sequence).

The V gene is TRBV24-1, the J gene TRBJ2-1; TCRdb lists TRBD2, though no DNA is available to test this call. The germline gives CDR1 KGHDR, CDR2 SFDVKD. The CDR3 length is 17 residues. The chain's CDR3 is CATSDPSGSASYNEQFF.

The gene calls are TRBV20-1 and TRBJ1-5; lacking DNA, the TRBD1 call made by TCRdb goes unchecked. The germline CDR1 and CDR2 sequences are DFQATT and SNEGSKA (reference sequence). The CDR3 is 16 residues long. This chain's CDR3 is CSARAGGDYSNQPQHF.

The chain carries TRBV2 and TRBJ1-5; TCRdb gives TRBD1 as the D gene, but with no DNA this cannot be confirmed. CDR1 is SNHLY, CDR2 FYNNEI, per germline. The CDR3 totals 17 residues. The CDR3 protein is CASSPLKQGWGNQPQHF.

The chain combines TRBV11-2 with TRBJ2-3; the TRBD1 assignment by TCRdb is unverifiable without DNA. From germline, CDR1 is SGHAT and CDR2 FQNNGV. The CDR3 length is 15 residues. CDR3 residues: CASSFRGQTTDTQYF.